This is a list of T cell receptor beta chains from one sample in a study of T cell changes during pregnancy in multiple sclerosis. Profiling relied on immunoSEQ multiplex PCR, and the TCRdb table lists in-frame clones only, not all of them. Seen here are 45,000 to 55,000 clones, over 85% observed once, and the top ten hold less than 2%. Sequences were derived from peripheral blood, sampled in the first trimester of pregnancy. These receptors were obtained from a female donor with multiple sclerosis, enrolled in a pregnancy study. Both conserved end residues are trimmed from each CDR3.

CDR3 length: 8; V gene: TRBV29-1; CDR3 protein: SVILTEAF
CDR3 length: 13; V gene: TRBV19; CDR3 protein: ASSIIGGRGYGYT
CDR3 length: 15; V gene: TRBV5-6; CDR3 protein: ASSPGTSGFSYNEQF
CDR3 length: 13; V gene: TRBV4-2; CDR3 protein: ASSLDRVRDYGYT
CDR3 length: 13; V gene: TRBV7-2; CDR3 protein: ASSSMSTGQETQY
CDR3 length: 13; V gene: TRBV5-1; CDR3 protein: ATTLDGRGTDTQY
CDR3 length: 12; V gene: TRBV30; CDR3 protein: AWSIGALGTATS
CDR3 length: 12; V gene: TRBV27; CDR3 protein: AVGTGTTNEKLF
CDR3 length: 11; V gene: TRBV5-6; CDR3 protein: ASSGTGEVEQF
CDR3 length: 13; V gene: TRBV6-5; CDR3 protein: ASSPRGEVNEKLF
CDR3 length: 14; V gene: TRBV6-5; CDR3 protein: ASSYFAAGRGTEAF
CDR3 length: 11; V gene: TRBV7-3; CDR3 protein: ASSAETGETQY
CDR3 length: 15; V gene: TRBV19; CDR3 protein: ASSNHVAATSGNTIY
CDR3 length: 13; V gene: TRBV7-8; CDR3 protein: ASSFQGQGSYEQY
CDR3 length: 12; V gene: TRBV4-1; CDR3 protein: ASSQGDRFYGYT
CDR3 length: 13; V gene: TRBV7-3; CDR3 protein: ASSLTGRGVDTQY
CDR3 length: 13; V gene: TRBV19; CDR3 protein: ASSAHATMNTEAF
CDR3 length: 16; V gene: TRBV7-8; CDR3 protein: ASSLRPPSGGPTDTQY
CDR3 length: 12; V gene: TRBV5-1; CDR3 protein: ASRGAGAGETQY
CDR3 length: 13; V gene: TRBV4-3; CDR3 protein: ASSQDVGGSGTQY
CDR3 length: 16; V gene: TRBV4-1; CDR3 protein: ASSQGLAGGPIQNEQF
CDR3 length: 12; V gene: TRBV27; CDR3 protein: ASSFLRENTEAF
CDR3 length: 12; V gene: TRBV9; CDR3 protein: ASSGGTDLFAYT
CDR3 length: 16; V gene: TRBV10-2; CDR3 protein: ASSEPGLAGALVDEQF
CDR3 length: 12; V gene: TRBV7-2; CDR3 protein: ASSQGPEGAGYT